One sample yielded the 17 T cell receptor beta chains listed below, sequenced in a study of cytomegalovirus exposure and HLA in healthy donors. Primers for the PCR totalled 60 Vbeta and 13 Jbeta. TCRdb keeps only in-frame clones here, not all; method: immunoSEQ multiplex PCR. This sample has roughly 150,000 clones, with roughly four fifths found just once. The sequenced sample consisted of PBMCs. The receptor source for this set is a young man in good health and CMV-seronegative.

V gene TRBV6-6 combines with J gene TRBJ1-2, with 7 bases aligning to TRBD1. The CDR3 has 12 residues. Germline CDR1 and CDR2: MNHNY and SVGAGI (reference sequence). After removal of 4 bases from V and 8 bases from J, the junction contained 4 bases not matched to a gene. CDR3 amino acids: CASSFDRAGYTF. The CDR3 region has the DNA TGTGCCAGCAGTTTCGACAGGGCGGGCTACACCTTC.

In this sample, this clone turned up a few times. V usage is TRBV6-5 and J usage is TRBJ1-2, with TRBD1 as a possible D gene (6 bases). Germline CDR1 reads MNHEY; CDR2 reads SVGAGI. Trimming took 0 bases from V and 5 from J, leaving 13 bases between them. This CDR3 region has 15 residues. CDR3 nucleotides: TGTGCCAGCAGTTACTCCCAGGACAGAATATATGGCTACACCTTC. As protein: CASSYSQDRIYGYTF.

This clone was seen once. The chain joins TRBV19 to TRBJ2-5, with a possible D match to TRBD1 (6 bases). CDR3 length equals 14 residues. CDR1 and CDR2 from the germline V gene are LNHDA and SQIVND (reference sequence). Trimming took 3 bases from V and 3 from J, leaving 11 bases between them. CDR3 nucleotide sequence: TGTGCCAGTAGTATTTGGGACAAGAAAGAGACCCAGTACTTC. It yields the protein CASSIWDKKETQYF.

This chain links TRBV28 with TRBJ1-4; 8 bases map to TRBD1. Per the germline V gene, CDR1 is MDHEN and CDR2 is SYDVKM. This CDR3 has 14 amino acids. J gave up 12 bases and V 7 bases, and 13 bases lay outside the gene matches. The CDR3 sequence is CASTPLGQGEELFF. CDR3 bases: TGTGCCAGCACCCCCCTCGGACAGGGTGAGGAACTGTTTTTT.

V is TRBV4-1 and J is TRBJ1-2; 8 positions match TRBD1. Germline trimming cut 1 base from V and 2 bases from J; bases unmatched to any gene: 0. The CDR3 totals 14 residues. CDR1 is MGHRA and CDR2 is YSYEKL in the germline V gene. DNA for the CDR3: TGCGCCAGCAGCCAAGGGACAGGGAACTATGGCTACACCTTC. Its protein product is CASSQGTGNYGYTF.

The rearrangement links TRBV19 to TRBJ1-5; 7 bases agree with TRBD1. Germline assignment: CDR1 LNHDA and CDR2 SQIVND (reference sequence). V trimming: 11 bases; J trimming: 2 bases; junction bases outside the gene matches: 12. This CDR3 comprises 15 residues. The CDR3 coding sequence is TGTGCCGTGACTTCTCAGGGGGGTGGCAATCAGCCCCAGCATTTT. Translating gives CAVTSQGGGNQPQHF.

The sample holds one count of this clone. The chain carries TRBV5-1 and TRBJ2-2, with 8 bases that match TRBD2. The CDR3 contains 14 residues. Germline lookup yields CDR1 SGHRS and CDR2 YFSETQ. The ends lost 7 bases at V and 4 bases at J; junction bases unmatched: 6. CDR3 sequence: CASRTGGGTGELFF. DNA of the CDR3: TGCGCCAGCCGGACGGGAGGGGGCACCGGGGAGCTGTTTTTT.

Turning to this clone: Other DNA variants within this sample encode the same CDR3. The chain links TRBV27 to TRBJ2-1; the D gene is possibly TRBD2 (6 bases). Between the trimmed V and J ends, which lost 4 bases and 0 bases, there was a span of 10 bases. The germline gives CDR1 MNHEY, CDR2 SMNVEV (reference sequence). This CDR3 is 15 amino acids long. The CDR3 DNA reads TGTGCCAGCAGTTCCCCCGGGAGCTCCTACAATGAGCAGTTCTTC. It yields the protein CASSSPGSSYNEQFF.

This clone occurred a few times. The J gene is TRBJ1-3, the V gene TRBV5-1; 9 bases agree with TRBD1. V dropped 6 bases and J dropped 8; count of bases not matched to a gene: 9. This CDR3 contains 14 residues. Germline loops: CDR1 SGHRS, CDR2 YFSETQ. The CDR3 nucleotides are TGCGCCAGCAAGGGAGGACAGGGGTTAGACACCATATATTTT. Protein sequence: CASKGGQGLDTIYF. The whole variable domain, filled in from reference TRBV5-1 and TRBJ1-3, reads KAGVTQTPRYLIKTRGQQVTLSCSPISGHRSVSWYQQTPGQGLQFLFEYFSETQRNKGNFPGRFSGRQFSNSRSEMNVSTLELGDSALYLCASKGGQGLDTIYFGEGSWLTVV.

The chain is built from TRBV11-2 and TRBJ1-2; 8 nucleotides match TRBD1. Germline V gene data show CDR1 as SGHAT and CDR2 as FQNNGV. The CDR3 length is 16 residues. J gave up 7 bases and V 2 bases, and 12 bases lay outside the gene matches. CDR3: CASSLNQIDRGSGYTF. CDR3 bases: TGTGCCAGCAGCTTAAATCAGATCGACAGGGGCTCTGGCTACACCTTC. The variable domain in full, with the rest retrieved from reference TRBV11-2 and TRBJ1-2, is EAGVAQSPRYKIIEKRQSVAFWCNPISGHATLYWYQQILGQGPKLLIQFQNNGVVDDSQLPKDRFSAERLKGVDSTLKIQPAKLEDSAVYLCASSLNQIDRGSGYTFGSGTRLTVV.

The chain employs TRBV9 and TRBJ2-7; D ambiguous. Germline V lookup: CDR1 SGDLS, CDR2 YYNGEE. The CDR3 has 14 amino acids. The V and J ends lost 0 bases and 1 base respectively, with 8 bases between them. The CDR3 DNA follows: TGTGCCAGCAGCGTAGATCCGAGTTCCTACGAGCAGTACTTC. Amino acid sequence: CASSVDPSSYEQYF.

The rearrangement joins TRBV5-1 to TRBJ2-7; 8 bases are shared with TRBD1. The ends lost 3 bases at V and 0 bases at J; junction bases unmatched: 5. The CDR3 has 15 amino acids. Germline lookup yields CDR1 SGHRS and CDR2 YFSETQ. DNA of the CDR3: TGCGCCAGCAGCTCTACGGGACAGGCCTCCTACGAGCAGTACTTC. It specifies CASSSTGQASYEQYF.

Worth noting for this clone: Other DNA sequences in this sample translate to the same CDR3. The chain combines TRBV5-1 with TRBJ2-5, with no clear D. The V gene's germline CDR1 is SGHRS and CDR2 YFSETQ. This CDR3 region has 12 residues. The ends were cut back, 5 bases at V and 0 bases at J, with 5 bases in the middle. The chain's CDR3 is CASSQDQETQYF. In nucleotides, the CDR3 is TGCGCCAGCAGTCAGGACCAAGAGACCCAGTACTTC.

This chain uses TRBV5-4 with TRBJ2-6; D gene uncertain. Looked up from germline, CDR1 is SGHNT and CDR2 is YYREEE (reference sequence). V was trimmed by 3 bases and J by 0 bases, leaving 13 bases between them. The CDR3 is 17 amino acids. The CDR3 reads CASSSNTDISGANVLTF. The CDR3 region has the DNA TGTGCCAGCAGCTCTAATACAGATATCTCTGGGGCCAACGTCCTGACTTTC.

The count of this clone is one. The V call is TRBV27, the J call TRBJ1-1, with D tentatively TRBD1 (6 bases). The germline V gene has CDR1 MNHEY and CDR2 SMNVEV (reference sequence). Trimming took 8 bases from V and 0 from J, leaving 10 bases between them. The CDR3 runs 13 residues. CDR3 loop: CASRTAMNTEAFF. DNA of the CDR3: TGTGCCAGCCGGACAGCGATGAACACTGAAGCTTTCTTT.

V is TRBV9 and J is TRBJ2-1; the match to TRBD1 covers 9 bases. With 6 bases clipped from V and 7 bases from J, the junction kept 17 bases outside the gene matches. CDR3 length equals 17 residues. Germline V gene sequence: CDR1 SGDLS, CDR2 YYNGEE. The CDR3 DNA is TGTGCCAGCACACGTCCCCGGACAGGGGTACCCTGGAATGAGCAGTTCTTC. It yields the protein CASTRPRTGVPWNEQFF.

J is TRBJ2-5 and V is TRBV6-5; a weak D match, TRBD1 (6 bases). The CDR3 covers 13 residues. Deletions cut 6 bases from V and 5 bases from J, with 13 bases between. CDR1 MNHEY and CDR2 SVGAGI come from the germline V gene. CDR3 nucleotides: TGTGCCAGCAGCTATTCAGGGGTCGAGACCCAGTACTTC. This codes for CASSYSGVETQYF.